The 14 T cell receptor beta chains below all came from one sample that was sequenced in a study of sequential checkpoint blockade in melanoma. Sample treatment: randomized to nivolumab then ipilimumab (arm A) or the reverse (arm B). The table came from immunoSEQ multiplex PCR; TCRdb's copy has only in-frame clones and leaves some out. Of more than 2,000 clones listed, about 22% are singletons. Source: tumor tissue (inferred from file names), taken from a patient given nivolumab and ipilimumab in sequence. These receptors originate from a human donor with melanoma.

A few counts support this clone. The chain couples TRBV6-8 to TRBJ1-6; 7 positions match TRBD1. The CDR3 is made up of 13 amino acids. The germline CDR1 and CDR2 sequences are MNHGY and SAAAGT. V was clipped by 6 bases and J by 10 bases; unmatched bases: 6. In DNA form, the CDR3 reads TGTGCCAGCAGGACAGGGCAAGGATCACCCCTCCACTTT. This codes for CASRTGQGSPLHF.

This clone was recorded only once. The gene calls are TRBV23-1 and TRBJ2-7; a possible D gene is TRBD2 (6 bases). TRBV23-1 is treated as an ORF (open reading frame) with a function not yet certain. The CDR3 extends over 14 amino acids. Trimming stripped 3 bases from V and 3 bases from J, with 12 bases between. The CDR3 coding sequence is TGCGCCAGCAGTCAGATCCGGGAGATCTACGAGCAGTACTTC. It codes for CASSQIREIYEQYF.

This clone ranks as medium-sized. The chain carries TRBV11-3 and TRBJ1-5, with a possible D match to TRBD1 (6 bases). CDR1 and CDR2 (germline): SGHNT, YENEEA. The CDR3 contains 15 residues. Trimming cost V 5 bases and J 1 base, with 12 bases left between them. The CDR3 coding sequence is TGTGCCAGCAGCCTATCAACAGGGAGCAATCAGCCCCAGCATTTT. Amino acid sequence: CASSLSTGSNQPQHF.

The J gene is TRBJ1-2, the V gene TRBV29-1; 11 nucleotides match TRBD1. Germline assignment: CDR1 SQVTM and CDR2 ANQGSEA. After removal of 7 bases from V and 0 bases from J, the junction contained 7 bases not matched to a gene. This CDR3 has 15 amino acids. The CDR3 sequence is CSELGQGVTNYGYTF. The CDR3 DNA reads as TGCAGCGAACTGGGACAGGGGGTAACTAACTATGGCTACACCTTC.

The chain employs TRBV5-1 and TRBJ1-1; D is undetermined. The CDR3 runs 15 residues. In germline, CDR1 is SGHRS, CDR2 YFSETQ. V lost 0 bases, J lost 6 bases, and 15 bases lay in between. This chain's CDR3 is CASSLEEGLNSEAFF. For the CDR3, the DNA is TGCGCCAGCAGCTTGGAAGAGGGATTAAACTCTGAAGCTTTCTTT.

This clone is categorized as medium-sized (0.01 to 0.1%). The V and J genes are TRBV11-3 and TRBJ2-7; the D gene is possibly TRBD1 (6 bases). The germline CDR1 and CDR2 sequences are SGHNT and YENEEA. V was shortened by 5 bases and J by 7 bases, with 18 bases between the two germline ends. This CDR3 has 14 amino acids. DNA for the CDR3: TGTGCCAGCAGCCCCGGGACCCGACAGGAAGAGCAGTACTTC. This sequence encodes CASSPGTRQEEQYF.

The V gene is TRBV4-1, the J gene TRBJ2-6; no clear D. The germline gives CDR1 MGHRA, CDR2 YSYEKL. V was trimmed by 0 bases and J by 0 bases, leaving 12 bases between them. This CDR3 has 18 amino acids. The CDR3 coding sequence is TGCGCCAGCAGCCAAGACGGCCTTTACTTCTCTGGGGCCAACGTCCTGACTTTC. This sequence encodes CASSQDGLYFSGANVLTF.

A few counts support this clone. The rearrangement uses TRBV6-8 and TRBJ2-7; 13 positions agree with TRBD2. This CDR3 is 15 amino acids long. J was trimmed by 5 bases and V by 7 bases; bases with no gene match: 8. From germline, CDR1 is MNHGY and CDR2 SAAAGT. The CDR3 DNA sequence: TGTGCCAGCAACCCTACTAGCGGGAGGGCCCACGAGCAGTACTTC. The encoded protein is CASNPTSGRAHEQYF.

This chain connects TRBV5-1 to TRBJ2-5; D is ambiguous. The V and J ends lost 4 bases and 7 bases respectively, with 20 bases between them. CDR1 and CDR2 from the germline V gene are SGHRS and YFSETQ. The CDR3 runs to 15 residues. The CDR3 protein is CASSRNDPQRGTQYF. In DNA form, the CDR3 reads TGCGCCAGCAGCAGAAACGACCCACAAAGAGGGACCCAGTACTTC. Complete variable domain (other parts from reference TRBV5-1 and TRBJ2-5): KAGVTQTPRYLIKTRGQQVTLSCSPISGHRSVSWYQQTPGQGLQFLFEYFSETQRNKGNFPGRFSGRQFSNSRSEMNVSTLELGDSALYLCASSRNDPQRGTQYFGPGTRLLVL.

This clone is termed medium-sized. The chain joins TRBV11-3 to TRBJ1-2; the D is unclear. Trimming removed 3 bases at V and 0 bases at J, with 11 bases between. Germline values: CDR1 SGHNT, CDR2 YENEEA. The CDR3 is made up of 15 amino acids. CDR3 sequence (DNA): TGTGCCAGCAGCTTTAGTGCCAGAGCTAACTATGGCTACACCTTC. This gives the protein CASSFSARANYGYTF.

This clone showed up just a few times. The CDR3 protein is CASSQEDRGWGNTIYF. Written as DNA, the CDR3 is TGCGCCAGCAGCCAAGAGGACAGGGGGTGGGGAAACACCATATATTTT. J is TRBJ1-3 and V is TRBV4-1, with TRBD1 identical over 10 bases. The CDR3 consists of 16 residues. The V and J ends lost 0 bases and 4 bases, in that order; junction bases with no gene match: 3. Germline assignment: CDR1 MGHRA and CDR2 YSYEKL.

This clone was seen many times. CDR3 amino acids: CASSGGLAGVLVNEQFF. The CDR3 region has the DNA TGTGCCAGCAGCGGAGGACTAGCGGGAGTTCTGGTCAATGAGCAGTTCTTC. The rearrangement links TRBV11-3 to TRBJ2-1, with 13 bases matching TRBD2. Germline loops: CDR1 SGHNT, CDR2 YENEEA. This CDR3 has 17 residues. Unmatched junction bases numbered 10, after V lost 5 bases and J lost 6 bases.

This clone has just a few counts. V is TRBV28 and J is TRBJ1-5; 8 bases are a match to TRBD1. Germline V gene sequence: CDR1 MDHEN, CDR2 SYDVKM. The CDR3 is 17 amino acids. Losses at the gene ends were 2 bases for V and 0 bases for J; bases not matched to a gene: 6. The CDR3 region has the DNA TGTGCCAGCAGTTTAGTGACAGGGGTTTATAGCAATCAGCCCCAGCATTTT. Protein product: CASSLVTGVYSNQPQHF.

This clone appeared a single time. The rearrangement links TRBV29-1 to TRBJ2-3, with unresolved D. The V end was cut by 4 bases, the J end by 2 bases, with 7 bases between. Looked up from germline, CDR1 is SQVTM and CDR2 is ANQGSEA. This CDR3 contains 12 residues. CDR3 protein: CSVASTTDTQYF. The CDR3 nucleotides are TGCAGCGTTGCCAGTACCACAGATACGCAGTATTTT.